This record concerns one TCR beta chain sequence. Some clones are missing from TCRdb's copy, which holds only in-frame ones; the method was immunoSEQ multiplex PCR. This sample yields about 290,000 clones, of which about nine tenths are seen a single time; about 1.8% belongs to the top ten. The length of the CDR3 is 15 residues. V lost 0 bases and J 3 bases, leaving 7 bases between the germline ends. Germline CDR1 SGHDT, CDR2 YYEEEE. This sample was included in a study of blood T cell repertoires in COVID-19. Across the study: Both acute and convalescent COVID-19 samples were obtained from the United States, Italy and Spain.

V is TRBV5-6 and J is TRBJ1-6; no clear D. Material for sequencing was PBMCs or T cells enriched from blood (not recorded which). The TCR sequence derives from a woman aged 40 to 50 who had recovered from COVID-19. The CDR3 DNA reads TGTGCCAGCAGCTTGGGAGGGTTCTATAATTCACCCCTCCACTTT. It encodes CASSLGGFYNSPLHF. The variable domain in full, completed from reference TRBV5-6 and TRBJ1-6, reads DAGVTQSPTHLIKTRGQQVTLRCSPKSGHDTVSWYQQALGQGPQFIFQYYEEEERQRGNFPDRFSGHQFPNYSSELNVNALLLGDSALYLCASSLGGFYNSPLHFGNGTRLTVT.